This TCR beta chain was captured by sequencing in a study of T cells in Graves' hyperthyroidism and ophthalmopathy. Study-wide results and limits: Peripheral blood also featured most of the thyroid clonotypes expanded above 0.001.

TCR beta CDR3 region amplification was performed from RNA transcripts. A set of HTBI primers served as the primers for a first-round RT-PCR of the TCR CDR3. TCRdb independently ran MiXCR on the multiplex PCR reads; one entry per CDR3 protein. The repertoire holds 300,000 to 450,000 distinct CDR3 sequences, more than 20% seen once, with more than 60% in the top ten. This clonotype was seen only a few times. Its antigen remains unidentified. Patients showing uncontrolled infection, other autoimmune disease, pregnancy or lactation were ineligible. The PBMCs had their origin in 10 ml of fresh peripheral blood. This CDR3 has 16 residues. V trimming: 2 bases; J trimming: 4 bases; junction bases outside the gene matches: 6. Germline values: CDR1 SGHTA, CDR2 FQGNSA.

Sequenced input: blood. This chain connects TRBV7-2 to TRBJ1-2, with TRBD1 matching over 11 bases. The receptor's source is a man aged 50-60 years with Graves' hyperthyroidism. CDR3 DNA sequence: TGTGCCAGCAGCTTAACCGGACAGGGGGCTTCCTATGGCTACACCTTC. This translates into CASSLTGQGASYGYTF. Based on the CDR3 plus reference TRBV7-2 and TRBJ1-2, the full variable domain is GAGVSQSPSNKVTEKGKDVELRCDPISGHTALYWYRQSLGQGLEFLIYFQGNSAPDKSGLPSDRFSAERTGGSVSTLTIQRTQQEDSAVYLCASSLTGQGASYGYTFGSGTRLTVV.